This TCR beta chain was sequenced in a study of control samples from healthy donors and cancer patients. TCRdb keeps only in-frame clones here, not all; method: immunoSEQ multiplex PCR. The sample lists 120,000 or so clones, 80% to 95% occurring once. The length of the CDR3 is 15 residues. Per the germline V gene, CDR1 is SGHRS and CDR2 is YFSETQ. V shed 2 bases and J shed 9 bases, with 18 bases lying between them. The chain is built from TRBV5-1 and TRBJ2-1; TRBD1 is a possible D gene (6 bases). Sequencing input: blood. This receptor was obtained from a man between 18 and 35 years old in good health. The CDR3 sequence is CASSLQRAGVGEQFF. The CDR3 nucleotides read TGCGCCAGCAGCTTACAAAGGGCAGGGGTGGGTGAGCAGTTCTTC.